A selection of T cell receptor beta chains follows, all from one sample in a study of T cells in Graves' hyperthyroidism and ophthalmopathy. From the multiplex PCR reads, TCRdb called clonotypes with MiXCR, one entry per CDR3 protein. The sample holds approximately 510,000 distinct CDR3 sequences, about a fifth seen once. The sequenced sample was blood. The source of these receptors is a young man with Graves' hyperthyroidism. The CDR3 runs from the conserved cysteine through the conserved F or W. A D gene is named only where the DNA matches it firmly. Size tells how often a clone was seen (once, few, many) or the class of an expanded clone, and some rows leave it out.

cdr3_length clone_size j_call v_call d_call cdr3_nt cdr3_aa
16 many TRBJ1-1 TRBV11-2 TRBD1 TGTGCCAGCAGCTCCTTTCCGGGACAGGCGAACACTGAAGCTTTCTTT CASSSFPGQANTEAFF
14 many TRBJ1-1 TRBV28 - TGTGCCAGCAGTTTTCCCAACCGGAACACTGAAGCTTTCTTT CASSFPNRNTEAFF
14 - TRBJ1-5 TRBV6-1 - TGTGCCAGCAGCACCACAAGTAGCAATCAGCCCCAGCATTTT CASSTTSSNQPQHF
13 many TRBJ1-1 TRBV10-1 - TGCGCCAGCAGTGAGTCTGAGGGGACTGAAGCTTTCTTT CASSESEGTEAFF
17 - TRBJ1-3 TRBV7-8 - TGTGCCAGCAGACCCTCCTGGAGGGAGAGCTCTGGAAACACCATATATTTT CASRPSWRESSGNTIYF
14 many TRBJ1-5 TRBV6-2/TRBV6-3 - TGTGCCAGCAGTTACTCGAGTGAGGGTCAGCCCCAGCATTTT CASSYSSEGQPQHF
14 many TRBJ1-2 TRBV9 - TGTGCCAGCAGCGCCGTCTGGGGTAACTATGGCTACACCTTC CASSAVWGNYGYTF
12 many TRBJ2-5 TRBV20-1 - TGCAGTGCTCAAGGCGGGCAAGAGACCCAGTACTTC CSAQGGQETQYF
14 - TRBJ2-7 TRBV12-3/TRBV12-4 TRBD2 TGTGCCAGCAGTCGGGAGGGATTATCCTACGAGCAGTACTTC CASSREGLSYEQYF
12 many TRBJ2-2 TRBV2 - TGTGCCAGCAGTGGGATGGGCGGGGAGCTGTTTTTT CASSGMGGELFF
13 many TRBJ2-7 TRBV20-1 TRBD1 TGCAGTGCTAGCTGGACAGGGGACTCCGAGCAGTACTTC CSASWTGDSEQYF
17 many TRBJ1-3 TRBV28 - TGTGCCAGCAGTCAACATATCGCAGGGGCCGGTGGAAACACCATATATTTT CASSQHIAGAGGNTIYF
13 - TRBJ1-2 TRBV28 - TGTGCCATCACAGGTTCCCCTAACTATGGCTACACCTTC CAITGSPNYGYTF
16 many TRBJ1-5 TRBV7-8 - TGTGCCAGCAGCCCGGGAGGGACTTGGGGCAATCAGCCCCAGCATTTT CASSPGGTWGNQPQHF
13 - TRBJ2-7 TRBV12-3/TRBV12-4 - TGTGCCAGCAGTTTCGGGCTTGCTTGGGAGCAGTACTTC CASSFGLAWEQYF
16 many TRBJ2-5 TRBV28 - TGTGCCAGCAGTTCGCGCCGACAGAGAGGGCAAGAGACCCAGTACTTC CASSSRRQRGQETQYF
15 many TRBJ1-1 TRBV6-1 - TGTGCCAGCAGCCGCAGGCCAATAGGGGACACTGAAGCTTTCTTT CASSRRPIGDTEAFF
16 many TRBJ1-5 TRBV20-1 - TGCAGTGCTAGAGAGAATGGGGGGGTCGGGAATCAGCCCCAGCATTTT CSARENGGVGNQPQHF
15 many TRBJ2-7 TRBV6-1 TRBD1 TGTGCCAGCAGTGGATGGGGGAACAGGGGGAACGAGCAGTACTTC CASSGWGNRGNEQYF
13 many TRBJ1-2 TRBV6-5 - TGTGCCAGCAGTTTCCTTCCAGGGAATGGCTACACCTTC CASSFLPGNGYTF
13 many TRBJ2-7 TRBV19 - TGTGCCAGTAGTATTGGAGGGTACTACGAGCAGTACTTC CASSIGGYYEQYF
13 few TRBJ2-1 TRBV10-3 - TGTGCCATCAGTCAGATAGTCGATAATGAGCAGTTCTTC CAISQIVDNEQFF
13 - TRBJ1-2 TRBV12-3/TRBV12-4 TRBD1 TGTGCCAGTGTCTCGGGACAGAACTATGGCTACACCTTC CASVSGQNYGYTF